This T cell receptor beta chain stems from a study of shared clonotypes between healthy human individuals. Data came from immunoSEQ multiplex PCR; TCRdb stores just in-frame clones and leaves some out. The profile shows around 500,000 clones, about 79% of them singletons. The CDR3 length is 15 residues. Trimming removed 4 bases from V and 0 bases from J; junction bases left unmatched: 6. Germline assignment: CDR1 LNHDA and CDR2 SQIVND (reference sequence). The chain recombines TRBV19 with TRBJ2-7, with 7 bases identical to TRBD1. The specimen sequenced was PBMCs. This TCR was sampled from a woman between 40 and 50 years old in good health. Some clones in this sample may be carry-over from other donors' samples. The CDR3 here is CASSNRDRLSYEQYF. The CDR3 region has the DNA TGTGCCAGTAGTAACCGGGACAGACTCTCCTACGAGCAGTACTTC. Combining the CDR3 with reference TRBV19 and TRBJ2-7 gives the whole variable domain DGGITQSPKYLFRKEGQNVTLSCEQNLNHDAMYWYRQDPGQGLRLIYYSQIVNDFQKGDIAEGYSVSREKKESFPLTVTSAQKNPTAFYLCASSNRDRLSYEQYFGPGTRLTVT.